These 6 T cell receptor beta chains originate from one sample sequenced in a study of T-cell reconstitution after alpha-beta-depleted transplantation in children. Molecular barcoding with unique molecular identifiers was used for the TCRbeta library. TCRdb re-called the PCR reads through MiXCR, storing one row per CDR3 protein. This sample carries hundreds of thousands of distinct CDR3 sequences, roughly 17% of them seen once, and the ten largest clones take over 0.95%. The material sequenced was PBMCs from the stem cell graft donor, taken from the stem cell graft. The receptor set was obtained from a human donor who donated a stem cell graft to a child with acute myeloid leukemia.

The sample holds many counts of this clonotype. V is TRBV7-2 and J is TRBJ2-5, with TRBD1 as a possible D gene (7 bases). CDR1 and CDR2 from the germline V gene are SGHTA and FQGNSA. Trimming left V 0 bases short and J 3 bases short, with 11 bases between. There are 15 residues in the CDR3. This CDR3 reads CASSLARRGEETQYF. The DNA of the CDR3 is TGTGCCAGCAGCTTAGCGCGCAGGGGGGAAGAGACCCAGTACTTC.

V and J are TRBV20-1 and TRBJ1-5; TRBD1 might be the D (6 bases). CDR3 length: 15 amino acids. CDR1 is DFQATT, CDR2 SNEGSKA, per germline (reference sequence). V lost 2 bases, J lost 4 bases, and 15 bases lay in between. CDR3 bases: TGCAGTGCTAGACTCACAGGGAAGGCTAATCAGCCCCAGCATTTT. Amino acid sequence: CSARLTGKANQPQHF.

This clonotype was counted between two and nine times. The chain links TRBV7-2 to TRBJ2-5, with 9 bases that match TRBD2. CDR1 and CDR2 (germline): SGHTA, FQGNSA. This CDR3 contains 17 residues. The V and J ends lost 1 base and 4 bases, in that order; junction bases with no gene match: 10. Here the CDR3 reads CASSLGRFQRGAETQYF. The CDR3 bases are TGTGCCAGCAGCTTAGGAAGATTCCAGCGGGGGGCAGAGACCCAGTACTTC.

In its sample, this clonotype was seen a few times. The gene calls are TRBV20-1 and TRBJ2-3, with 7 bases fitting TRBD2. The J segment lost 2 bases and the V segment lost 3 bases, leaving 11 bases of the junction unmatched. Per germline, CDR1 DFQATT and CDR2 SNEGSKA (reference sequence). CDR3 length equals 16 residues. CDR3 coding DNA: TGCAGTGCTAGCGACAGAAGCGGGGCGGTCACAGATACGCAGTATTTT. Its translation is CSASDRSGAVTDTQYF.

The rearrangement links TRBV20-1 to TRBJ1-1; TRBD1 matches at 7 bases. The CDR3 is 14 residues long. The trim removed 3 bases at V and 1 base at J, leaving 5 bases unmatched. Germline CDR1 is DFQATT and CDR2 is SNEGSKA (reference sequence). DNA of the CDR3: TGCAGTGCTAGCCGACAGGGTGCGAACACTGAAGCTTTCTTT. This encodes CSASRQGANTEAFF.

V gene TRBV20-1 combines with J gene TRBJ1-1; perhaps TRBD1 as D (6 bases). V was clipped by 2 bases and J by 5 bases, with 24 bases between them. This CDR3 is 17 amino acids long. Germline CDR1 DFQATT, CDR2 SNEGSKA (reference sequence). The CDR3 DNA reads TGCAGTGCTAGATCAGACCGGTGGGGGGCCCGTCAGACTGAAGCTTTCTTT. Translated, it gives CSARSDRWGARQTEAFF.